The entry below gives a single T cell receptor (beta chain) sequence along with its context. Its antigen is unknown. The source of the sample is a study of PD-L1 blockade in urothelial cancer. The overall study: At 6 weeks and at 3 weeks (second dose) after treatment start, blood was analyzed. Study results and limitations: Survival was better when pretreatment blood TCR clonality fell below the median.

CDR1 is WSHSY, CDR2 SAAADI, per germline. The length of the CDR3 is 14 residues. V was trimmed by 6 bases and J by 6 bases, leaving 18 bases between them. It was locally advanced or metastatic urothelial carcinoma that patients had. Sequencing used immunoSEQ multiplex PCR; TCRdb keeps in-frame clones, though not all of them. The repertoire includes under 90,000 clones, roughly nine tenths of them detected once, and 7.5% to 10% sits in the top ten. This clonotype was obtained from a man aged 55 to 70 with urothelial cancer. The chain joins TRBV10-2 to TRBJ2-7, with D perhaps TRBD1 (6 bases). The source was PBMCs, collected around atezolizumab (anti-PD-L1) treatment. The CDR3, as DNA: TGCGCCAGCAGCGAAACGTCAACAGGGAGCGAGCAGTACTTC. Translated: CASSETSTGSEQYF.